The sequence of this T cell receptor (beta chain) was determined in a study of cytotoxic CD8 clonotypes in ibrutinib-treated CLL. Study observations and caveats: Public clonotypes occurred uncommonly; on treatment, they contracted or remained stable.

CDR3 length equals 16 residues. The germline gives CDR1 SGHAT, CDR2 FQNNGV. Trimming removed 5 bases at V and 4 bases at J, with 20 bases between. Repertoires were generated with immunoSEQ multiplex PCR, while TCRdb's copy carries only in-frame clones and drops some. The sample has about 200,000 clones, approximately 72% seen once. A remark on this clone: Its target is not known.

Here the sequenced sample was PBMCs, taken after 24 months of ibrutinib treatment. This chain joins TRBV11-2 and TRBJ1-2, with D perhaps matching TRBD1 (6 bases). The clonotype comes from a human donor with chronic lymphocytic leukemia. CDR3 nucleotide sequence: TGTGCCAGCAGCCCAAACCCCCGTCAGGGGCCCTATGGCTACACCTTC. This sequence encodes CASSPNPRQGPYGYTF.